The 7 T cell receptor beta chains in this list originate from one sample, sequenced in a study of blood T cells in healthy people across ages. The use of a sample-barcoded 5' primer and a J-beta primer mix characterized a second PCR of 7 to 11 cycles. TCRdb ran MiXCR on the 5' RACE reads and lists one entry per CDR3 protein. The profile shows approximately 730,000 distinct CDR3 sequences, roughly two fifths of them singletons. Sequenced input: blood. The receptors here all came from a woman aged 55-69 years in good health.

The chain is built from TRBV3-1 and TRBJ2-5; TRBD2 aligns across 7 bases. Trimming cost V 5 bases and J 7 bases; bases outside gene matches: 13. The germline gives CDR1 LGHDT, CDR2 YNNKEL (reference sequence). The CDR3 has 15 amino acids. Here the CDR3 reads CASSLATGGRATQYF. The CDR3 nucleotides read TGTGCCAGCAGCTTAGCGACGGGGGGTCGTGCGACCCAGTACTTC.

This clonotype was recorded a few times. V is TRBV20-1 and J is TRBJ1-5; 7 bases are shared with TRBD1. V dropped 1 base and J dropped 0; count of bases not matched to a gene: 6. CDR1 and CDR2 (germline): DFQATT, SNEGSKA (reference sequence). This CDR3 comprises 16 residues. CDR3: CSARGRQGLSNQPQHF. The CDR3 DNA sequence: TGCAGTGCTAGAGGGAGACAGGGCCTTAGCAATCAGCCCCAGCATTTT.

Regarding this clonotype: At one end the junction does not follow the germline gene, possibly because of a read error. The chain recombines TRBV20-1 with TRBJ1-6; D unresolved. This CDR3 region has 20 residues. The germline V gene encodes CDR1 DFQATT and CDR2 SNEGSKA (reference sequence). The CDR3 bases are TGCAGTGCTGGAGATACAAAAGGGTTCGGGGTTGGCTCCTATAATTCACCCCTCCACTTT. It specifies CSAGDTKGFGVGSYNSPLHF.

This chain joins TRBV20-1 and TRBJ2-5; 7 positions match TRBD2. After removal of 6 bases from V and 1 base from J, the junction contained 8 bases not matched to a gene. CDR1 DFQATT and CDR2 SNEGSKA come from the germline V gene (reference sequence). The CDR3 is 14 amino acids. CDR3 protein: CSAASGAFQETQYF. The CDR3 DNA sequence: TGCAGTGCCGCTAGCGGAGCCTTCCAAGAGACCCAGTACTTC.

The chain joins TRBV4-1 to TRBJ2-7, with 9 nucleotides matching TRBD1. The V gene end was trimmed by 3 bases and the J gene end by 5 bases; junction bases not matched to a gene: 11. From germline, CDR1 is MGHRA and CDR2 YSYEKL. The CDR3 sequence is 16 residues long. CDR3 in amino acids: CASSHDAQGARHEQYF. The DNA of the CDR3 is TGCGCCAGCAGCCACGATGCACAGGGGGCCAGACACGAGCAGTACTTC.

Only a few counts were recorded for this clonotype. J is TRBJ2-6 and V is TRBV5-4, with 13 bases identical to TRBD2. Germline loops: CDR1 SGHNT, CDR2 YYREEE (reference sequence). CDR3 length equals 18 residues. Trimming took 1 base from V and 2 from J; bases not matched to a gene: 3. As DNA, the CDR3 is TGTGCCAGCAGCTTGTACGGACTAGCGGGAGCTGGGGCCAACGTCCTGACTTTC. This sequence encodes CASSLYGLAGAGANVLTF.

Worth noting for this clonotype: This clone may be a read error of a much larger clone one base away. The chain recombines TRBV5-1 with TRBJ2-1; 7 positions agree with TRBD1. Losses at the gene ends were 2 bases for V and 10 bases for J; bases not matched to a gene: 9. CDR1 and CDR2 (germline): SGHRS, YFSETQ. The CDR3 contains 14 residues. Written as DNA, the CDR3 is TGCGCCAGCAGCTTCGGGACAGATTTCTACGAGCAGTTCTTC. It specifies CASSFGTDFYEQFF.